These 18 T cell receptor beta chains share one sample of origin, sequenced in a study of response to subunit inactivated influenza vaccine. TCRdb redid the calling of the RT-PCR reads with MiXCR, one entry per CDR3 protein. The table shows some 800,000 distinct CDR3 sequences, with 21% occurring only once. Specimen: PBMCs from blood, collected 5 days after vaccination. The origin of the receptors is a man in his fifties or sixties who received an inactivated influenza vaccine.

The chain employs TRBV12-3 or TRBV12-4 and TRBJ2-1; a weak D match, TRBD1 (5 bases). This CDR3 has 13 amino acids. V lost 5 bases and J 7 bases, leaving 12 bases between the germline ends. The DNA of the CDR3 is TGTGCCAGCAGTCAAGACAGCGTTAATGAGCAGTTCTTC. Translating it yields CASSQDSVNEQFF.

This clonotype occurred a few times. This sequence joins TRBV12-3 or TRBV12-4 and TRBJ2-7; D remains ambiguous. Trimming stripped 3 bases from V and 6 bases from J, with 15 bases between. The CDR3 is 14 amino acids. CDR3 loop: CASSFNWEPGEQYF. The CDR3 region has the DNA TGTGCCAGCAGTTTTAACTGGGAACCTGGCGAGCAGTACTTC.

This clonotype has only a few counts. CDR3 residues: CATHPWGAEAFF. The CDR3 nucleotides read TGTGCCACCCACCCTTGGGGCGCTGAAGCTTTCTTT. The chain employs TRBV12-3 or TRBV12-4 and TRBJ1-1; a possible D gene is TRBD1 (5 bases). V lost 10 bases and J lost 6, with 15 bases in between. There are 12 residues in the CDR3.

The chain joins TRBV5-1 to TRBJ2-7, with TRBD2 identical over 7 bases. The CDR3 is 15 residues long. Germline assignment: CDR1 SGHRS and CDR2 YFSETQ. V lost 4 bases to trimming and J lost 3 bases; unmatched junction nucleotides: 10. This CDR3 reads CASSVFGSSGYEQYF. The CDR3 nucleotides read TGCGCCAGCAGCGTATTTGGGTCTAGCGGCTACGAGCAGTACTTC. Using reference TRBV5-1 and TRBJ2-7 for the parts outside the CDR3, the full variable domain is KAGVTQTPRYLIKTRGQQVTLSCSPISGHRSVSWYQQTPGQGLQFLFEYFSETQRNKGNFPGRFSGRQFSNSRSEMNVSTLELGDSALYLCASSVFGSSGYEQYFGPGTRLTVT.

The chain links TRBV6-5 to TRBJ2-7, with TRBD1 as a possible D gene (5 bases). The V and J ends lost 4 bases and 1 base respectively, with 11 bases between them. Germline CDR1 is MNHEY and CDR2 is SVGAGI. CDR3 size: 14 residues. The CDR3 here is CASSFRQRSYEQYF. CDR3 bases: TGTGCCAGCAGTTTCCGACAGAGATCCTACGAGCAGTACTTC.

CDR3 nucleotides: TGCAGCGTTGGGACAGGGGTAAACTATGGCTACACCTTC. It specifies CSVGTGVNYGYTF. The chain has TRBV29-1 and TRBJ1-2; 9 positions agree with TRBD1. Germline trimming cut 4 bases from V and 2 bases from J; bases unmatched to any gene: 2. The CDR3 covers 13 residues. The V gene's germline CDR1 is SQVTM and CDR2 ANQGSEA.

The chain uses TRBV28 and TRBJ2-7; TRBD2 might be the D (5 bases). Looked up from germline, CDR1 is MDHEN and CDR2 is SYDVKM. Trimming took off 8 bases at V and 2 bases at J, with 16 bases between the two ends. CDR3 length: 14 amino acids. The CDR3 is CASCRGGSPYEQYF. The CDR3 DNA follows: TGTGCCAGCTGCCGCGGAGGCTCGCCCTACGAGCAGTACTTC.

This clonotype was counted many times. The V gene is TRBV5-1, the J gene TRBJ2-7; D gene ambiguous. The CDR3 spans 12 residues. Germline assignment: CDR1 SGHRS and CDR2 YFSETQ. V was pared by 4 bases and J by 4 bases, with 9 bases between. CDR3 coding DNA: TGCGCCAGCAGCCTAGGAGAGTACGAGCAGTACTTC. Protein: CASSLGEYEQYF.

CDR3 loop: CASSLIDSNYGYTF. DNA of the CDR3: TGCGCCAGCAGCTTGATTGACAGTAACTATGGCTACACCTTC. This chain connects TRBV5-1 to TRBJ1-2, with TRBD1 as a possible D gene (5 bases). The germline V and J ends were trimmed by 1 base and 1 base, with 8 bases remaining between them. The CDR3 spans 14 residues. Germline loops: CDR1 SGHRS, CDR2 YFSETQ.

This clonotype turned up a few times. In DNA, the CDR3 is TGTGCCAGCACCAGACCCGACTACGAGCAGTACTTC. The encoded protein is CASTRPDYEQYF. The chain employs TRBV28 and TRBJ2-7, with D uncertain. The germline V gene encodes CDR1 MDHEN and CDR2 SYDVKM. V lost 7 bases and J lost 3, with 10 bases in between. The CDR3 covers 12 residues.

The table lists this clonotype with many counts. This chain uses TRBV5-1 with TRBJ2-5, with D perhaps matching TRBD1 or TRBD2 (5 bases each). Germline V gene sequence: CDR1 SGHRS, CDR2 YFSETQ. CDR3 length: 13 residues. Deletions cut 0 bases from V and 3 bases from J, with 6 bases between. The DNA for the CDR3 is TGCGCCAGCAGCTTGGTGGGGGAAGAGACCCAGTACTTC. As protein: CASSLVGEETQYF.

A few counts support this clonotype. The V call is TRBV5-1, the J call TRBJ2-1; D is unclear. Trimming shortened V by 4 bases and J by 0 bases, and 14 bases separated the two germline ends. Germline CDR1 reads SGHRS; CDR2 reads YFSETQ. There are 16 residues in the CDR3. The CDR3 DNA follows: TGCGCCAGCAGCCCCAACCCAGCGAGCTCCTACAATGAGCAGTTCTTC. Amino acid sequence: CASSPNPASSYNEQFF.

The table lists this clonotype with a few counts. The rearrangement links TRBV11-2 to TRBJ2-7; D possibly corresponds to TRBD2 (6 bases). Per germline, CDR1 SGHAT and CDR2 FQNNGV. Trimming stripped 0 bases from V and 3 bases from J, with 12 bases between. The CDR3 covers 15 residues. CDR3 bases: TGTGCCAGCAGCTTAGAGGGGGGTTCAGGCTACGAGCAGTACTTC. It translates to CASSLEGGSGYEQYF.

This clonotype has just a few counts. The DNA for the CDR3 is TGTGCCAGCACCGGACTAGCGGGGGAGCTTTATGAGCAGTTCTTC. Its protein is CASTGLAGELYEQFF. The V gene is TRBV6-2 or TRBV6-3, the J gene TRBJ2-1; 13 bases match TRBD2. Per the germline V gene, CDR1 is MNHEY and CDR2 is SVGEGT. The CDR3 has 15 amino acids. J lost 8 bases, V lost 7 bases, and 8 bases had no gene match.

The rearrangement links TRBV6-5 to TRBJ1-1; D unclear. V shed 2 bases and J shed 1 base, with 5 bases lying between them. Per germline, CDR1 MNHEY and CDR2 SVGAGI. The length of the CDR3 is 13 residues. CDR3 nucleotide sequence: TGTGCCAGCAGTTACGGGAAGAACACTGAAGCTTTCTTT. Its protein product is CASSYGKNTEAFF.

This chain links TRBV6-1 with TRBJ1-1, with TRBD1 matching 8 bases. This CDR3 comprises 15 residues. The junction had 8 bases not matched to a gene; V was cut back by 5 bases and J by 3 bases. CDR1 MNHNS and CDR2 SASEGT come from the germline V gene. The CDR3 protein is CASSPWTGPDTEAFF. The CDR3 DNA sequence: TGTGCCAGCAGTCCATGGACAGGGCCGGACACTGAAGCTTTCTTT.

This chain uses TRBV3-1 with TRBJ2-2; D gene ambiguous. Trimming shortened V by 4 bases and J by 0 bases, and 9 bases separated the two germline ends. Germline V gene data show CDR1 as LGHDT and CDR2 as YNNKEL (reference sequence). The CDR3 has 15 amino acids. CDR3 in amino acids: CASSLSAANTGELFF. The CDR3 DNA reads TGTGCCAGCAGCCTCAGCGCAGCGAACACCGGGGAGCTGTTTTTT.

The rearrangement joins TRBV12-3 or TRBV12-4 to TRBJ1-2, with a tentative D call TRBD1 (6 bases). This CDR3 has 14 amino acids. Trimming removed 4 bases from V and 4 bases from J, with 13 bases in between. CDR3 in DNA: TGTGCCAGCAGTTACCAGGGGTTGGGCTATGGCTACACCTTC. It translates to CASSYQGLGYGYTF.